One sample yielded the 28 T cell receptor beta chains listed below, sequenced in a study of shared clonotypes between healthy human individuals. Sequenced by immunoSEQ multiplex PCR; TCRdb stores in-frame clones only, minus some. The table includes approximately 980,000 clones, less than 85% detected once. Sequencing was performed on memory CD4+ T cells sorted from blood. The subset is: CD45RA-negative fraction. These receptors came from a man between 18 and 29 years old in good health.

This clone has more than one count but fewer than ten. The rearrangement links TRBV29-1 to TRBJ2-1; D uncertain. This CDR3 comprises 19 residues. Germline V CDR1 and CDR2: SQVTM, ANQGSEA. V lost 2 bases to trimming and J lost 0 bases, with 23 bases between them. Here the CDR3 reads CSVERRGSDAWSSYNEQFF. The DNA of the CDR3 is TGCAGCGTTGAAAGGCGTGGTTCGGACGCTTGGAGCTCCTACAATGAGCAGTTCTTC.

V usage is TRBV6-1 and J usage is TRBJ1-1; the D gene is possibly TRBD1 (5 bases). The CDR3 has 14 amino acids. V gave up 10 bases and J gave up 1 base, with 16 bases separating them. Germline V CDR1 and CDR2: MNHNS, SASEGT. CDR3 loop: CATCWGGTNTEAFF. In DNA, the CDR3 is TGTGCCACGTGCTGGGGGGGAACGAACACTGAAGCTTTCTTT.

The J gene is TRBJ1-3, the V gene TRBV28, with 7 positions matching TRBD1. CDR1 MDHEN and CDR2 SYDVKM come from the germline V gene. This CDR3 has 17 amino acids. The J segment lost 4 bases and the V segment lost 6 bases, leaving 15 bases of the junction unmatched. CDR3 in DNA: TGTGCCAGCAGGACGGGTGGAGGGGGCGCGACCGGAAACACCATATATTTT. It is translated as CASRTGGGGATGNTIYF.

The chain joins TRBV2 to TRBJ1-4, with a tentative D call TRBD1 (5 bases). The CDR3 has 16 residues. Germline CDR1 reads SNHLY; CDR2 reads FYNNEI. Trimming left V 0 bases short and J 3 bases short, with 11 bases between. The CDR3 region is CASSEAKGRANEKLFF. The CDR3 DNA reads as TGTGCCAGCAGTGAAGCGAAGGGGAGGGCTAATGAAAAACTGTTTTTT.

The chain carries TRBV18 and TRBJ2-3; the D is unclear. Germline values: CDR1 KGHSH, CDR2 LQKENI. The CDR3 consists of 13 residues. The germline V and J ends were trimmed by 8 bases and 2 bases, with 11 bases remaining between them. The chain's CDR3 is CASTPPSTDTQYF. The CDR3, as DNA: TGTGCCAGCACGCCCCCGTCCACAGATACGCAGTATTTT.

This chain connects TRBV18 to TRBJ2-6; D gene uncertain. The V end lost 2 bases, the J end lost 0 bases, and 11 bases lay between the germline ends. Per germline, CDR1 KGHSH and CDR2 LQKENI. The CDR3 totals 17 residues. CDR3 region: CASSPNTALSGANVLTF. The CDR3 bases are TGTGCCAGCTCACCAAACACAGCCCTCTCTGGGGCCAACGTCCTGACTTTC.

The chain uses TRBV10-3 and TRBJ2-2; D is ambiguous. This CDR3 is 15 amino acids long. Germline CDR1 and CDR2: ENHRY and SYGVKD. Trimming pared 2 bases from V and 4 bases from J, leaving 11 bases between. CDR3 nucleotide sequence: TGTGCCATCAGTGAGGGGCAGATCCTCACCGGGGAGCTGTTTTTT. Encoded protein: CAISEGQILTGELFF.

V usage is TRBV19 and J usage is TRBJ2-1; the match to TRBD2 covers 7 bases. Germline-derived CDR1 and CDR2 are LNHDA and SQIVND (reference sequence). There are 15 residues in the CDR3. The V gene end was trimmed by 6 bases and the J gene end by 0 bases; junction bases not matched to a gene: 5. Here the CDR3 reads CASSPTSASYNEQFF. The CDR3, as DNA: TGTGCCAGTAGCCCCACTAGCGCCTCCTACAATGAGCAGTTCTTC.

Regarding this clone: This specimen includes other DNA sequences encoding the same CDR3. CDR3: CATSRGGSSYEQYF. Here the CDR3 DNA reads TGTGCCACCAGCAGGGGGGGAAGCTCCTACGAGCAGTACTTC. V usage is TRBV15 and J usage is TRBJ2-7; TRBD2 might be the D (6 bases). The germline V gene encodes CDR1 LNHNV and CDR2 YYDKDF (reference sequence). The CDR3 runs 14 residues. Between the trimmed V and J ends, which lost 3 bases and 0 bases, there was a span of 9 bases.

The chain joins TRBV30 to TRBJ2-2, with D possibly TRBD1 on 5 matching bases. The germline CDR1 and CDR2 sequences are GTSNPN and SVGIG (reference sequence). V lost 3 bases, J lost 2 bases, and 16 bases lay in between. The CDR3 extends over 16 amino acids. The CDR3 DNA reads as TGTGCCTGGAGGGGCCTAGGGCAGGGAAACACCGGGGAGCTGTTTTTT. Translating gives CAWRGLGQGNTGELFF.

The chain uses TRBV5-4 and TRBJ1-2; 7 bases are shared with TRBD1. Looked up from germline, CDR1 is SGHNT and CDR2 is YYREEE (reference sequence). The length of the CDR3 is 14 residues. Germline trimming cut 4 bases from V and 2 bases from J; bases unmatched to any gene: 5. The CDR3 DNA reads as TGTGCCAGCAGCCCCTGGGACAGAAACTATGGCTACACCTTC. Its translation: CASSPWDRNYGYTF.

V is TRBV15 and J is TRBJ2-7; TRBD1 aligns across 9 bases. Germline lookup yields CDR1 LNHNV and CDR2 YYDKDF (reference sequence). The CDR3 is made up of 15 amino acids. The trim removed 5 bases at V and 5 bases at J, leaving 10 bases unmatched. CDR3: CATSDLGQGPDEQYF. Here the CDR3 DNA reads TGTGCCACCAGCGATCTGGGACAGGGACCGGACGAGCAGTACTTC.

This clone appeared a few times. The V gene is TRBV10-1, the J gene TRBJ1-1; weak D call: TRBD1 (5 bases). Germline V CDR1 and CDR2: WNHNN, SYGVQD (reference sequence). The length of the CDR3 is 13 residues. Trimming took 5 bases from V and 1 from J, leaving 8 bases between them. The CDR3 DNA reads as TGCGCCAGCAGTAGACAGTCGAACACTGAAGCTTTCTTT. Encoded protein: CASSRQSNTEAFF.

The count of this clone is one. The chain links TRBV10-1 to TRBJ1-2; the match to TRBD1 covers 10 bases. Germline lookup yields CDR1 WNHNN and CDR2 SYGVQD (reference sequence). The CDR3 totals 17 residues. With 8 bases clipped from V and 4 bases from J, the junction kept 16 bases outside the gene matches. CDR3 residues: CASCVRDRGFLVYGYTF. CDR3 DNA: TGCGCCAGCTGTGTCAGGGACAGGGGTTTTTTGGTCTATGGCTACACCTTC.

The V and J genes are TRBV7-9 and TRBJ1-1; possibly TRBD1 for D (5 bases). Germline CDR1 and CDR2: SEHNR and FQNEAQ (reference sequence). The CDR3 covers 16 residues. Trimming pared 5 bases from V and 0 bases from J, leaving 16 bases between. DNA for the CDR3: TGTGCCAGCAGCACGGGCCCGGGACTTATGAACACTGAAGCTTTCTTT. Translation: CASSTGPGLMNTEAFF.

With regard to this clone: The same CDR3 can be traced to other DNA sequences in this sample. The gene calls are TRBV7-2 and TRBJ1-1; D call uncertain. Germline CDR1 and CDR2: SGHTA and FQGNSA. V was shortened by 3 bases and J by 0 bases, with 5 bases between the two germline ends. CDR3 length: 13 residues. In nucleotides, the CDR3 is TGTGCCAGCAGCTTTAGGGTGAACACTGAAGCTTTCTTT. This encodes CASSFRVNTEAFF.

This chain connects TRBV10-1 to TRBJ2-5; D is possibly TRBD2 (6 bases). The length of the CDR3 is 15 residues. In germline, CDR1 is WNHNN, CDR2 SYGVQD (reference sequence). V lost 5 bases, J lost 0 bases, and 13 bases lay in between. CDR3 loop: CASSPNSGHQETQYF. CDR3 nucleotides: TGCGCCAGCAGTCCCAATAGCGGACACCAAGAGACCCAGTACTTC.

The chain has TRBV27 and TRBJ1-5, with 9 bases aligning to TRBD1. The trim removed 5 bases at V and 1 base at J, leaving 3 bases unmatched. Germline values: CDR1 MNHEY, CDR2 SMNVEV (reference sequence). The CDR3 totals 15 residues. The CDR3 protein is CASSRDRASNQPQHF. The CDR3 DNA reads as TGTGCCAGCAGTAGGGACAGGGCCAGCAATCAGCCCCAGCATTTT.

The J gene is TRBJ2-5, the V gene TRBV5-8, with no clear D. Germline assignment: CDR1 SGHTS and CDR2 YDEGEE. The V end was cut by 4 bases, the J end by 1 base, with 14 bases between. This CDR3 is 15 amino acids long. The CDR3 sequence: CASSAAMTVQETQYF. The CDR3 DNA is TGTGCCAGCAGCGCGGCTATGACTGTCCAAGAGACCCAGTACTTC.

J is TRBJ1-5 and V is TRBV30, with a weak D call TRBD1 (5 bases). The germline V gene has CDR1 GTSNPN and CDR2 SVGIG (reference sequence). V lost 0 bases to trimming and J lost 6 bases, with 15 bases between them. This CDR3 region has 15 residues. DNA for the CDR3: TGTGCCTGGAGTGTACGGGGGTCCTCGGTTCAGCCCCAGCATTTT. The encoded protein is CAWSVRGSSVQPQHF.

The chain links TRBV6-6 to TRBJ2-3; TRBD2 is a possible D gene (6 bases). This CDR3 is built from 16 residues. Trimming stripped 5 bases from V and 2 bases from J, with 17 bases between. Germline V gene data show CDR1 as MNHNY and CDR2 as SVGAGI (reference sequence). CDR3 residues: CASSGRGAYTTDTQYF. CDR3 DNA sequence: TGTGCCAGCAGTGGTCGCGGGGCCTATACCACAGATACGCAGTATTTT.

The chain couples TRBV7-6 to TRBJ2-1; 7 bases match TRBD1. The CDR3 is 13 amino acids. CDR1 and CDR2 (germline): SGHVS, FNYEAQ. With V trimmed by 5 bases and J by 7 bases, 5 bases remained unmatched. The DNA for the CDR3 is TGTGCCAGCAGCCTAATACAGGGGAATGAGCAGTTCTTC. This encodes CASSLIQGNEQFF.

The J gene is TRBJ1-6, the V gene TRBV6-5; no clear D gene. The CDR3 runs to 13 residues. Trimming removed 2 bases at V and 4 bases at J, with 3 bases between. The germline V gene has CDR1 MNHEY and CDR2 SVGAGI. The CDR3 DNA reads TGTGCCAGCAGTTACCATTATAATTCACCCCTCCACTTT. This sequence encodes CASSYHYNSPLHF.

This chain links TRBV6-4 with TRBJ1-6, with D possibly matching TRBD1 (6 bases). V dropped 6 bases and J dropped 7 bases, with 13 bases sitting between them. This CDR3 comprises 14 residues. Germline V CDR1 and CDR2: MRHNA, SNTAGT. The CDR3 is CASSIQGGNSPLHF. CDR3 coding DNA: TGTGCCAGCAGCATACAGGGAGGCAATTCACCCCTCCACTTT.

The gene calls are TRBV6-1 and TRBJ1-6; D is uncertain. The CDR3 sequence is 14 residues long. Germline loops: CDR1 MNHNS, CDR2 SASEGT. Trimming shortened V by 4 bases and J by 13 bases, and 17 bases separated the two germline ends. The chain's CDR3 is CASSVDGSDGPLHF. In nucleotides, the CDR3 is TGTGCCAGCAGTGTCGACGGCTCTGATGGGCCCCTCCACTTT.

A remark on this clone: A far larger clone is only one base removed, so a read error is likely. Other DNA sequences in this specimen translate into the identical CDR3. The V gene is TRBV11-3, the J gene TRBJ1-1; no clear D. V was cut by 1 base and J by 1 base, with 4 bases left in between. The CDR3 is 13 amino acids. Germline values: CDR1 SGHNT, CDR2 YENEEA. CDR3 DNA sequence: TGTGCCAGCAGCTTAGGAGGGAACACTGAAGCTTTCTTT. Protein: CASSLGGNTEAFF.

The chain is built from TRBV5-5 and TRBJ2-7; 10 nucleotides align to TRBD1. Germline assignment: CDR1 SGHKS and CDR2 YYEKEE (reference sequence). Trimming at V came to 6 bases and at J to 2 bases, leaving 5 bases not matched to a gene. The CDR3 totals 14 residues. The DNA for the CDR3 is TGTGCCAGCAATCCGGGACAGGGGACCTACGAGCAGTACTTC. It is translated as CASNPGQGTYEQYF.

J is TRBJ2-7 and V is TRBV14; the D gene is possibly TRBD2 (6 bases). The V and J ends lost 0 bases and 0 bases respectively, with 18 bases between them. Germline V gene sequence: CDR1 SGHDN, CDR2 FVKESK. The CDR3 consists of 18 residues. CDR3: CASSQDGYAEGPSYEQYF. The CDR3 nucleotides are TGTGCCAGCAGCCAAGATGGGTATGCGGAGGGGCCCTCCTACGAGCAGTACTTC. Using reference TRBV14 and TRBJ2-7 for the parts outside the CDR3, the full variable domain is EAGVTQFPSHSVIEKGQTVTLRCDPISGHDNLYWYRRVMGKEIKFLLHFVKESKQDESGMPNNRFLAERTGGTYSTLKVQPAELEDSGVYFCASSQDGYAEGPSYEQYFGPGTRLTVT.